The 32 T cell receptor beta chains reported below all come from one sample, sequenced in a study of tumor-infiltrating lymphocytes in primary liver carcinoma. The study extracted blood RNA from unsorted whole blood and also extracted germline DNA. A primer matching the constant region was used to make TCR beta cDNA from approximately 500 ng of total RNA. TCR beta libraries came from three nested multiplex PCR rounds using slightly modified ARM-PCR. The opening two PCR rounds, 10 cycles each, paired TRBV1-TRBV30 forward primers with a C-beta reverse primer. One entry per CDR3 protein, called by TCRdb with MiXCR from the multiplex PCR reads. Of about 350,000 distinct CDR3 sequences detected, approximately 64% appear once; the ten largest clones hold about 6%. Sequencing input: peripheral blood. These receptors originate from a man in his forties with primary liver carcinoma and hepatitis B virus infection.

With regard to this clonotype: A much larger clone lies one base from this, so it may be a read error. This chain joins TRBV10-3 and TRBJ2-1, with 9 bases matching TRBD2. The CDR3 runs 15 residues. The germline V gene encodes CDR1 ENHRY and CDR2 SYGVKD. J was trimmed by 7 bases and V by 3 bases; bases with no gene match: 7. The CDR3 loop reads CAISEPSGVNNEQFF. DNA for the CDR3: TGTGCCATCAGTGAACCTAGCGGGGTAAATAATGAGCAGTTCTTC.

The CDR3 loop is CASRHTRRSTEAFF. For the CDR3, the DNA is TGCGCCAGCAGGCATACCAGGCGGAGCACTGAAGCTTTCTTT. The chain combines TRBV4-1 with TRBJ1-1; no reliable D call. V lost 6 bases to trimming and J lost 4 bases, with 15 bases between them. CDR1 MGHRA and CDR2 YSYEKL come from the germline V gene. The CDR3 sequence is 14 residues long.

This clonotype was observed a few times. A much more abundant neighbour one base away suggests this may be a read error. This chain links TRBV7-9 with TRBJ2-4; no reliable D call. CDR3 size: 11 residues. Germline lookup yields CDR1 SEHNR and CDR2 FQNEAQ (reference sequence). As DNA, the CDR3 is TGTACCAGCAGCCCTCAAGACATTCAGTACTTC. It specifies CTSSPQDIQYF.

This clonotype was detected only a few times. This rearrangement joins TRBV30 to TRBJ2-1; 7 nucleotides align to TRBD2. The CDR3 has 14 amino acids. Germline CDR1 reads GTSNPN; CDR2 reads SVGIG (reference sequence). V gave up 2 bases and J gave up 9 bases; unmatched junction bases: 10. The CDR3 DNA reads TGTGCCTGGAGTTCAAGCGGGGTTTGGGGTGAGCAGTTCTTC. Its protein product is CAWSSSGVWGEQFF.

Regarding this clonotype: This sequence may be a read error, since a much larger clone differs from it by one base. The genes are TRBV5-1 and TRBJ2-5; 12 nucleotides agree with TRBD1. Germline CDR1 and CDR2: SGHRS and YFSETQ. The CDR3 consists of 16 residues. The CDR3 region is CASSLAGTGGAEIQYF. The CDR3 DNA follows: TGCGCCAGCAGCTTGGCAGGGACAGGGGGCGCAGAGATCCAGTACTTC.

Turning to this clonotype: A much larger clone differs from this one at a single base, so this may be a read error. The chain carries TRBV12-3 or TRBV12-4 and TRBJ2-7; D uncertain. Trimming stripped 3 bases from V and 2 bases from J, with 23 bases between. The CDR3 extends over 18 amino acids. The chain's CDR3 is CASSLGVGVVRGTYEQYF. In nucleotides, the CDR3 is TGTGCCAGCAGTTTGGGTGTTGGGGTGGTACGTGGGACCTACGAGCAGTACTTC.

The chain combines TRBV28 with TRBJ1-5; D unclear. The germline gives CDR1 MDHEN, CDR2 SYDVKM. The CDR3 is 14 residues long. Trimming removed 1 base from V and 2 bases from J, with 6 bases in between. In DNA, the CDR3 is TGTGCCAGCAGTTTATTGGACCGCAATCAGCCCCAGCATTTT. This sequence encodes CASSLLDRNQPQHF.

Remarks on this clonotype: An end of the junction differs from the germline gene, which may be a read error. The chain combines TRBV12-3 or TRBV12-4 with TRBJ1-5; 9 bases are a match to TRBD1. The CDR3 contains 14 residues. The CDR3: CARSLTGGNQPQHF. The CDR3 DNA is TGTGCCAGGAGTTTGACAGGGGGAAATCAGCCCCAGCATTTT.

V gene TRBV18 combines with J gene TRBJ1-1, with D unresolved. The germline V gene encodes CDR1 KGHSH and CDR2 LQKENI. Trimming left V 3 bases short and J 1 base short, with 6 bases between. The CDR3 spans 13 residues. CDR3 loop: CASSPIGNTEAFF. The CDR3 bases are TGTGCCAGCTCACCCATAGGGAACACTGAAGCTTTCTTT.

Concerning this clonotype: A much larger clone differs from this one at a single base, so this may be a read error. Since no conserved phenylalanine or tryptophan closes the CDR3, a read error is the likely cause. The chain links TRBV6-1 to TRBJ1-5; TRBD1 is a possible D gene (5 bases). The CDR3 runs 16 residues. The V gene's germline CDR1 is MNHNS and CDR2 SASEGT. Trimming took 0 bases from V and 3 from J, leaving 12 bases between them. CDR3 sequence: CASSEAGRVNNQPQHS. CDR3 coding DNA: TGTGCCAGCAGTGAAGCAGGCAGGGTAAACAATCAGCCCCAGCATTCT.

The V and J genes are TRBV10-3 and TRBJ1-3; perhaps TRBD1 as D (5 bases). Trimming left V 3 bases short and J 0 bases short, with 9 bases between. CDR1 and CDR2 (germline): ENHRY, SYGVKD. The CDR3 consists of 15 residues. CDR3 sequence: CAISDLGGSGNTIYF. CDR3 DNA: TGTGCCATCAGTGATTTGGGGGGCTCTGGAAACACCATATATTTT.

The chain is built from TRBV6-2 or TRBV6-3 and TRBJ2-7; 8 nucleotides agree with TRBD2. Trimming at V came to 8 bases and at J to 0 bases, leaving 9 bases not matched to a gene. CDR1 and CDR2 from the germline V gene are MNHEY and SVGEGT. CDR3 length: 15 residues. The CDR3 sequence: CASVKREWSSYEQYF. The DNA of the CDR3 is TGTGCCAGCGTCAAGCGGGAGTGGAGCTCCTACGAGCAGTACTTC.

This clonotype was found a few times. The chain links TRBV5-5 to TRBJ2-7, with 8 bases aligning to TRBD2. The V and J ends lost 0 bases and 4 bases, in that order; junction bases with no gene match: 0. The length of the CDR3 is 13 residues. CDR1 and CDR2 (germline): SGHKS, YYEKEE (reference sequence). CDR3 coding DNA: TGTGCCAGCAGCTTGGTAGCGGGGTACGAGCAGTACTTC. Translation: CASSLVAGYEQYF.

In this sample, this clonotype turned up a few times. The chain is built from TRBV6-2 or TRBV6-3 and TRBJ2-7; D might be TRBD1 (6 bases). CDR1 MNHEY and CDR2 SVGEGT come from the germline V gene. The CDR3 is made up of 12 amino acids. V dropped 6 bases and J dropped 6 bases, with 12 bases sitting between them. For the CDR3, the DNA is TGTGCCAGCAGCAACAGGGTAAGCGAGCAGTACTTC. Translating it yields CASSNRVSEQYF.

With respect to this clonotype: A much larger clonotype is one base distant, so this may be a read error. This chain links TRBV10-3 with TRBJ2-6; 7 positions match TRBD1. Germline values: CDR1 ENHRY, CDR2 SYGVKD. The CDR3 is 16 amino acids. DNA for the CDR3: TGTGCCATCCCCCGGGACAGACTCTCTGGGGCCAGCGTCCTGACTTTC. It codes for CAIPRDRLSGASVLTF.

Points on this clonotype: One end of the junction is discordant with germline, which a read error may explain. V is TRBV11-2 and J is TRBJ2-7, with 11 bases aligning to TRBD2. Germline V CDR1 and CDR2: SGHAT, FQNNGV. The CDR3 has 15 residues. CDR3 sequence (DNA): TGTGCTGGCAGCTTTGAGACTAGCGGGACCTACGGGCAGTACTTC. It yields the protein CAGSFETSGTYGQYF.

The chain combines TRBV2 with TRBJ2-1; D is unresolved. The CDR3 runs 12 residues. Between the trimmed V and J ends, which lost 6 bases and 5 bases, there was a span of 8 bases. The germline gives CDR1 SNHLY, CDR2 FYNNEI. CDR3 amino acids: CASRKSDNEQFF. In DNA, the CDR3 is TGTGCCAGCAGGAAATCAGACAATGAGCAGTTCTTC.

There are many counts of this clonotype. V usage is TRBV29-1 and J usage is TRBJ1-5; D may be TRBD1 (6 bases). CDR3 length equals 13 residues. Germline V CDR1 and CDR2: SQVTM, ANQGSEA. V was pared by 7 bases and J by 0 bases, with 10 bases between. The CDR3 loop reads CSARTDSNQPQHF. CDR3 DNA: TGCAGCGCCCGGACAGATAGCAATCAGCCCCAGCATTTT.

This clonotype was recorded once. A clone one base away is much larger, so this may be a read error. The J gene is TRBJ1-2, the V gene TRBV5-5; perhaps TRBD1 as D (5 bases). Per the germline V gene, CDR1 is SGHKS and CDR2 is YYEKEE (reference sequence). The V gene lost 3 bases and the J gene lost 4 bases, with 13 bases spanning the gap. The CDR3 is 14 amino acids. CDR3 protein: CASSWDCESYGYTF. The CDR3 nucleotides are TGTGCCAGCAGCTGGGACTGCGAATCCTATGGCTACACCTTC.

As for this clonotype: One end of the junction varies from germline; a read error may be responsible. V gene TRBV11-2 combines with J gene TRBJ2-3; no clear D gene. Germline V gene data show CDR1 as SGHAT and CDR2 as FQNNGV. The CDR3 is 15 residues long. In DNA form, the CDR3 reads TGTGCCACCATCAGCACCTGGGGTGACACAGATATGCAGTATTTT. This codes for CATISTWGDTDMQYF.

The chain couples TRBV2 to TRBJ2-6; no clear D. CDR1 is SNHLY, CDR2 FYNNEI, per germline. The CDR3 is 14 residues long. The V and J ends lost 6 bases and 4 bases respectively, with 10 bases between them. CDR3 in amino acids: CASSAEYGANVLTF. The CDR3 DNA reads as TGTGCCAGCAGCGCCGAATACGGGGCCAACGTCCTGACTTTC.

The rearrangement uses TRBV29-1 and TRBJ2-4, with D perhaps matching TRBD2 (5 bases). The CDR3 is 13 amino acids. CDR1 and CDR2 from the germline V gene are SQVTM and ANQGSEA. V dropped 1 base and J dropped 9 bases, with 13 bases sitting between them. This chain's CDR3 is CSVEGGGSVIQYF. CDR3 DNA: TGCAGCGTTGAAGGAGGAGGTAGTGTCATTCAGTACTTC.

On this clonotype itself: A much more abundant neighbour one base away suggests this may be a read error. This sequence joins TRBV12-3 or TRBV12-4 and TRBJ2-3; the match to TRBD2 covers 7 bases. Trimming removed 8 bases from V and 2 bases from J; junction bases left unmatched: 7. CDR3 length: 14 amino acids. The CDR3 is CASGPSGITDTQYF. The CDR3 DNA reads as TGTGCCAGCGGTCCAAGCGGGATCACAGATACGCAGTATTTT.

The V call is TRBV4-1, the J call TRBJ2-2; D possibly uses TRBD1 or TRBD2 (5 bases each). V was shortened by 9 bases and J by 8 bases, with 25 bases between the two germline ends. This CDR3 has 16 residues. Per the germline V gene, CDR1 is MGHRA and CDR2 is YSYEKL. CDR3 region: CASNDLDWGLTGELFF. The CDR3 DNA follows: TGCGCCAGTAACGATCTGGACTGGGGGTTAACAGGGGAGCTGTTTTTT.

The chain employs TRBV11-2 and TRBJ2-3; 8 bases align to TRBD1. Trimming removed 6 bases from V and 10 bases from J; junction bases left unmatched: 12. The CDR3 length is 14 residues. Germline CDR1 is SGHAT and CDR2 is FQNNGV. The CDR3 sequence: CASSPIRGLASQYF. DNA of the CDR3: TGTGCCAGCAGTCCAATCAGGGGGCTAGCGTCGCAGTATTTT.

Of note for this clonotype: This clone may be a read error of a much larger clone one base away. The chain combines TRBV6-5 with TRBJ2-2, with 9 bases aligning to TRBD1. CDR3 length: 14 amino acids. The germline V gene has CDR1 MNHEY and CDR2 SVGAGI. This chain's CDR3 is CASRTGGGTGELYF. The DNA for the CDR3 is TGTGCCAGCAGAACAGGGGGCGGCACCGGGGAGCTGTATTTT.

As for this clonotype: Germline is not matched at one junction end, which may reflect a read error. The chain uses TRBV6-1 and TRBJ1-3, with D unclear. Per germline, CDR1 MNHNS and CDR2 SASEGT. CDR3 length: 16 amino acids. The CDR3 here is CARSEGLRIAGNTIYF. The CDR3 DNA follows: TGTGCCAGGAGTGAAGGACTGAGAATCGCTGGAAACACCATATATTTT.

As regards this clonotype: One end of the junction is discordant with germline, which a read error may explain. This chain joins TRBV11-2 and TRBJ1-2; D is unclear. Germline V gives CDR1 SGHAT, CDR2 FQNNGV. The CDR3 covers 13 residues. CDR3 residues: CASGPRQNYDYTF. In DNA, the CDR3 is TGTGCCAGCGGCCCCCGACAAAACTATGACTACACCTTC.

Note on this clonotype: At one end, the junction sequence differs from germline, possibly due to a read error. The rearrangement uses TRBV11-2 and TRBJ1-6, with no clear D. The germline CDR1 and CDR2 sequences are SGHAT and FQNNGV. CDR3 size: 14 residues. The CDR3 sequence: CASSLGGYNSRLHF. The CDR3 region has the DNA TGTGCCAGCAGCTTGGGAGGCTATAATTCACGCCTCCACTTT.

In regard to this clonotype: At one end the junction does not follow the germline gene, possibly because of a read error. The rearrangement uses TRBV28 and TRBJ2-7; 8 positions match TRBD1. Germline lookup yields CDR1 MDHEN and CDR2 SYDVKM. CDR3 length: 14 residues. This CDR3 is CAGSTGGLTYEQYF. DNA for the CDR3: TGTGCCGGCAGTACAGGGGGACTCACCTACGAGCAGTACTTC.

Comments on this clonotype: The junction departs from the called germline gene at one end, perhaps through a read error. V usage is TRBV28 and J usage is TRBJ1-1, with D possibly matching TRBD1 (5 bases). Germline CDR1 is MDHEN and CDR2 is SYDVKM. The CDR3 contains 15 residues. DNA of the CDR3: TGTGTCAGCAGGCCCGGACATACAACGGCCACTGAAGCTTTCTTT. Translated, it gives CVSRPGHTTATEAFF.

A word on this clonotype: An end of the junction does not agree with germline; a read error may underlie this. The genes are TRBV5-4 and TRBJ2-3; the match to TRBD2 covers 12 bases. This CDR3 comprises 14 residues. Germline V gives CDR1 SGHNT, CDR2 YYREEE (reference sequence). The CDR3 region has the DNA TGTGTCAGCAGGCTCGGACTAGCGGGGGATACGCAGTATTTT. It yields the protein CVSRLGLAGDTQYF.